This T cell receptor beta chain was captured by sequencing in a study of blood T cells in healthy people across ages. Looking at the study overall: About one barcoded beta molecule per two T cells was the capture yield of template switching.

Germline assignment: CDR1 ENHRY and CDR2 SYGVKD. CDR3 length: 15 amino acids. Trimming removed 7 bases at V and 3 bases at J, with 17 bases between. In regard to this clonotype: Its antigen remains unknown.

A second PCR of roughly 7 to 11 cycles used a sample-barcoded 5' primer and a J-beta primer mix. Every cDNA molecule carried a tag from a template-switch adaptor bearing 12 random nucleotides. All samples gave at least 2.5 million CDR3-containing paired-end reads. TCRdb re-derived calls from the 5' RACE reads in MiXCR, one entry per CDR3 protein. The sample has some 1.8 million distinct CDR3 sequences; about two fifths are singletons. General study points: Both higher diversity and more naive CD4+ cells marked long-lived donors when set against aged donors.

The sequenced sample consisted of blood. This chain connects TRBV10-3 to TRBJ2-3; maybe TRBD1 (5 bases). This receptor was obtained from a human donor in good health. The CDR3 sequence is CAITDVLTDTDTQYF. The CDR3, as DNA: TGTGCCATCACTGACGTCCTGACAGATACAGATACGCAGTATTTT.